This T cell receptor (beta chain) was found in a study of shared clonotypes between healthy human individuals. Germline CDR1 is SGHNT and CDR2 is YYREEE (reference sequence). Trimming left V 4 bases short and J 4 bases short, with 11 bases between. The length of the CDR3 is 13 residues. Method: immunoSEQ multiplex PCR; TCRdb's copy keeps in-frame clones and lacks some. The data contain some 500,000 clones, about 80% of them singletons. The TCR comes from a woman aged 40 to 50 in good health. Some clones in this sample may be carry-over from other donors' samples. Sequencing input: PBMCs. The chain couples TRBV5-4 to TRBJ1-1; D gene ambiguous. The CDR3 DNA follows: TGTGCCAGCAGCCAAAAAGGATTCACTGAAGCTTTCTTT. Translated, it gives CASSQKGFTEAFF.